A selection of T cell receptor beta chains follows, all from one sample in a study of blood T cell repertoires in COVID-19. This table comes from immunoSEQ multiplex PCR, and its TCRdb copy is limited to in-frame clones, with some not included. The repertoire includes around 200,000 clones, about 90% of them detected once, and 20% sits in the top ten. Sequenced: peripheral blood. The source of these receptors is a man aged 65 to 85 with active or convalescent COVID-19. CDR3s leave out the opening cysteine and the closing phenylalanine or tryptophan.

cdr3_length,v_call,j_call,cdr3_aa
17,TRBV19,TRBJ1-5,ASSIWGRGQPGANQPQH
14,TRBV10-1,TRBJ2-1,ASSESWTGAYNEQF
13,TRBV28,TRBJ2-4,ASSPLLYSKNIQY
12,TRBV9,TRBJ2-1,ASTRSGSSDEQF
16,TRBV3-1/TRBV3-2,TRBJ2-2,ASSQRGTSGVNTGELF
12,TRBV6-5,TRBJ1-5,ASSRGQTNQPQH
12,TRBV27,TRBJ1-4,ASSLFRGSEKLF
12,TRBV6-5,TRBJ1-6,ASSLRSGDSPLH
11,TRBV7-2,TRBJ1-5,ASSRDREQPQH
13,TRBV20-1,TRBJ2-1,SASFGLPVYNEQF
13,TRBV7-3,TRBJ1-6,ASSLGSSYNSPLH
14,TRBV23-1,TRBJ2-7,ASSLRYRTGYHEQY
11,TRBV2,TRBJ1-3,ASNPVSGNTIY
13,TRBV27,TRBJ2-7,ASSTGGALSYEQY
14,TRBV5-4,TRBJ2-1,ASSAETGGSYNEQF
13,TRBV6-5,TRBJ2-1,ASTLEGTTYNEQF
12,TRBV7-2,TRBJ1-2,ASSSRVEAYGYT
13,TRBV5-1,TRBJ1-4,ASSLGPDTASGLF
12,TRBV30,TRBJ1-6,AWSLDRVYSPLH
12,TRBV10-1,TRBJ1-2,ASSADRASYGYT
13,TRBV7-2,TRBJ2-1,ASSFTQGFYNEQF
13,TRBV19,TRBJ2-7,ASSLATGGPYEQY
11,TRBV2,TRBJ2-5,ASRRRYQETQY
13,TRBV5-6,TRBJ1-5,ASSYTRYSNQPQH
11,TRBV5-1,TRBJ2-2,ASITDFTGELF
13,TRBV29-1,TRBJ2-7,SVEGERGDSYEQY
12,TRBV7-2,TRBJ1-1,ASSPRAGNTEAF
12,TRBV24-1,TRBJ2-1,ATSGRESYNEQF
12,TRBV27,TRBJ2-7,ASRGFGLSYEQY
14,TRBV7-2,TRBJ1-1,ASSLLPDRLNTEAF
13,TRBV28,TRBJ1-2,ASTPHGTGNGGYT
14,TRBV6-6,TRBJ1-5,ASSNLGGGSNQPQH
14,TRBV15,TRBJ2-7,ATSRDKAGFTGTVY
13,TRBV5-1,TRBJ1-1,ASSRQDRGDTEAF
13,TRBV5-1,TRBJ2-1,ASSLVSPEYNEQF
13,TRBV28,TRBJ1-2,ASSWGREGNYGYT
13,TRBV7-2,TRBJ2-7,ASSLGWGNPDEQY
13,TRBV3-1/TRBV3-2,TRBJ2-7,ASSQDWQGAYEQY
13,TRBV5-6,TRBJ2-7,ASSLFMGLTYEQY
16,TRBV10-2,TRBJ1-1,ASRQSTRDRAQTTEAF
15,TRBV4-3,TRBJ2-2,ASSQDLGTRNAGELF
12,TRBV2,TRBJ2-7,ASKYSESSYEQY
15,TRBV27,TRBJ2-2,ASSQSRGADGTGELF